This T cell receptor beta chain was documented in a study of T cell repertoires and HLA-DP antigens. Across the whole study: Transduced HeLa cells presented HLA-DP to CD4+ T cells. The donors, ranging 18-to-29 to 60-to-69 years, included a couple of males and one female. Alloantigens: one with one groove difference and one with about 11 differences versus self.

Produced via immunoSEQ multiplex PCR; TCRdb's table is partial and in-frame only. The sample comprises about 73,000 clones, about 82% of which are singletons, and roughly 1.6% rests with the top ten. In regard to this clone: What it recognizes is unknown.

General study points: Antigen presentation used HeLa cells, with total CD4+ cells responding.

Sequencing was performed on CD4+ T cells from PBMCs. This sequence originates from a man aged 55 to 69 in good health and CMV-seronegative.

CDR3 residues: CASSYPGGSGNIQYF. CDR3 coding DNA: TGTGCCAGCAGTTACCCCGGCGGGAGCGGAAACATTCAGTACTTC. The chain couples TRBV6-6 to TRBJ2-4; 7 bases map to TRBD2. The V gene's germline CDR1 is MNHNY and CDR2 SVGAGI (reference sequence). Trimming took 2 bases from V and 6 from J; bases not matched to a gene: 7. The CDR3 consists of 15 residues.